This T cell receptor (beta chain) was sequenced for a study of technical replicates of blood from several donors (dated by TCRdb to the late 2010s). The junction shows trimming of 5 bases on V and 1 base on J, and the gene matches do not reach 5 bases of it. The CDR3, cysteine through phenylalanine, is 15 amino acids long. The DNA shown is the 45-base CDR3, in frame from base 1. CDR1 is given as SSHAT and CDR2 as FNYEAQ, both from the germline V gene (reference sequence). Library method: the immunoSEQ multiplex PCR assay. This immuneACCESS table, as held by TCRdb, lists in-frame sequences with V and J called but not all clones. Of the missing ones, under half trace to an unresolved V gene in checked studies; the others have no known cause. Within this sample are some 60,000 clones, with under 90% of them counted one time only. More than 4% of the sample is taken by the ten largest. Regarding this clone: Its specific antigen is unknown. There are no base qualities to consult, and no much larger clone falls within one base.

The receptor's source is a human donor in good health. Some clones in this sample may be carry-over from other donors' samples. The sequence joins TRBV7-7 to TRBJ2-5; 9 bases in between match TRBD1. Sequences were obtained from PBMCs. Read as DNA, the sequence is TGTGCCAGCAGCCCGGGACAGGGAATCCAAGAGACCCAGTACTTC. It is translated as CASSPGQGIQETQYF.